Sequencing of this T cell receptor (beta chain) was carried out in a study of blood T cells in healthy people across ages. Notes on the study in general: With age, beta diversity per million T cells declined roughly linearly, significantly by roughly 40.

Through a sample-barcoded 5' primer and a J-beta primer mix, a second PCR was run for roughly 6 to 12 cycles. MiXCR, run by TCRdb on the 5' RACE reads, gives a single entry per CDR3 protein. The data show 1.6 million or so distinct CDR3 sequences, with about 31% seen just once and approximately 11% held by the top ten. This clonotype was picked up a small number of times. The antigen is not known. The V end lost 7 bases, the J end lost 2 bases, and 15 bases lay between the germline ends. From germline, CDR1 is LGHDT and CDR2 YNNKEL (reference sequence). This CDR3 region has 14 residues. The chain is built from TRBV3-1 and TRBJ2-7; either TRBD1 or TRBD2 may supply D (7 bases each). The receptor was derived from a woman in her twenties or thirties in good health. The sample comprised blood. In DNA form, the CDR3 reads TGTGCCAGCACCCCACAGGGGAGGGCCTACGAGCAGTACTTC. Its translation: CASTPQGRAYEQYF.